This T cell receptor (beta chain) emerged from a study of beta chain features in type 1 diabetes. Background on the study: Examination spanned over 85,000,000 sorted cells from all samples.

Note on this clone: The antigen is not known.

Notes on the study in general: Shortening that was moderate but significant affected the TCRB CDR3s of Type 1 diabetes patients in all four CD4+ subsets. Whether TCRB rearrangement is influenced by HLA type went unresolved here.

A single heparinised draw of about 120 mL on average was taken per donor. The whole isolated RNA underwent reverse transcription, so sequencing captured expressed TCRB transcripts. Assay: immunoSEQ multiplex PCR; the TCRdb copy retains only in-frame clones and omits some. The repertoire holds around 40,000 clones, with over 50% as singletons. Germline V gene sequence: CDR1 SQVTM, CDR2 ANQGSEA. The trim removed 2 bases at V and 1 base at J, leaving 4 bases unmatched. CDR3 length equals 15 residues. The material sequenced was Tregs from blood. V usage is TRBV29-1 and J usage is TRBJ2-2; 7 bases are a match to TRBD2. This TCR was recovered from a woman under 30 in good health. CDR3 sequence: CSVETGLGNTGELFF. CDR3 sequence (DNA): TGCAGCGTTGAAACCGGACTAGGGAACACCGGGGAGCTGTTTTTT.